The sequence of this T cell receptor beta chain was determined in a study of cytomegalovirus exposure and HLA in healthy donors. General observations from the study: An analysis done earlier found most TCR beta V segments productive about 90% or about 30% of the time. Presence/absence comparisons presumed near-even sequencing depth among donors. High sensitivity and specificity were reportedly achieved when the classifier diagnosed cytomegalovirus status.

CDR3 length: 16 amino acids. V was clipped by 0 bases and J by 13 bases; unmatched bases: 11. Germline lookup yields CDR1 SGHRS and CDR2 YFSETQ. The PCR used 60 Vbeta and 13 Jbeta primers. How the authors handled the data: In a later analysis, some 10 million of some 80 million unique beta chains occurred in at least two donors. The protocol was immunoSEQ multiplex PCR, while the TCRdb copy is restricted to in-frame clones and leaves out a portion. The V and J calls and clone size are taken from that table; D and trimming were inferred from the DNA. Here the sample spans under 150,000 clones, 60% to 80% being singletons. This clone was seen only a few times. The antigen is undetermined.

The V gene is TRBV5-1, the J gene TRBJ2-1, with 12 bases that match TRBD2. The source of this sequence is a man between 50 and 59 years old in good health and CMV-seropositive. Sequences were obtained from PBMCs. The CDR3 protein is CASSLVTSGSPSGQFF. The CDR3, as DNA: TGCGCCAGCAGCTTGGTGACTAGCGGGAGTCCTTCAGGACAGTTCTTC.